This entry describes one T cell receptor beta chain. Its antigen is as yet unknown. This sample is part of a study of T-cell reconstitution after alpha-beta-depleted transplantation in children. The study's findings and limits: Surviving recipient T cells and thymic progenitors underlay high day-60 TCRbeta diversity in some patients. Several hundred graft clones that had expanded were reportedly the source of alpha-beta T cells about two months after transplant. Counts and diversity of T cells one year after transplant came mostly from newly produced T cells.

Unique molecular identifiers tagged the TCRbeta library. TCRdb re-derived calls from the PCR reads in MiXCR, one entry per CDR3 protein. The repertoire has some 200,000 distinct CDR3 sequences, about 8.2% of them found once; the top ten carry 35%. This sample comprised PBMCs, mostly from graft donor cells, obtained 360 days after TCRalphabeta/CD19-depleted stem cell transplant. This sequence originates from a male patient aged 2 to 9 who had a stem cell transplant for acute myeloid leukemia, so the T cells may come from the graft donor.

In DNA, the CDR3 is TGTGCCAGCAGCCAAGTCCCCGGGACTAGCGGAAGTTCCTACAATGAGCAGTTCTTC. Its protein product is CASSQVPGTSGSSYNEQFF. The chain is built from TRBV4-2 and TRBJ2-1, with 11 bases matching TRBD2. CDR1 and CDR2 (germline): LGHNA, YNFKEQ. Trimming cost V 1 base and J 1 base; bases outside gene matches: 9. This CDR3 has 19 residues.